The clone carrying this T cell receptor beta chain was seen a handful of times. Its antigen is unknown. These data belong to a study of T cell repertoires in cytomegalovirus infection. As for the study in general: Both recently identified HLA-C-restricted and well-studied HLA-B-restricted CMV epitopes were used in the study.

CDR1 is KGHDR, CDR2 SFDVKD, per germline. Trimming removed 9 bases at V and 2 bases at J, with 13 bases between. The CDR3 is 13 residues long. One entry per CDR3 protein results from TCRdb running MiXCR on the reads. The sample has hundreds of thousands of distinct CDR3 sequences, approximately 33% seen once; the top ten hold about an eighth. Sequencing was performed on cultured CD8+ T cells from PBMCs, taken from culture after CMV antigen stimulation. The receptor was isolated from a human donor in good health (CMV status not recorded). Some clones in this sample may be carry-over from other donors' samples. The genes are TRBV24-1 and TRBJ2-7; possibly TRBD1 for D (6 bases). The CDR3 DNA reads TGTGCCACCTGGAGACAGGCTCCCTACGAGCAGTACTTC. Protein: CATWRQAPYEQYF.